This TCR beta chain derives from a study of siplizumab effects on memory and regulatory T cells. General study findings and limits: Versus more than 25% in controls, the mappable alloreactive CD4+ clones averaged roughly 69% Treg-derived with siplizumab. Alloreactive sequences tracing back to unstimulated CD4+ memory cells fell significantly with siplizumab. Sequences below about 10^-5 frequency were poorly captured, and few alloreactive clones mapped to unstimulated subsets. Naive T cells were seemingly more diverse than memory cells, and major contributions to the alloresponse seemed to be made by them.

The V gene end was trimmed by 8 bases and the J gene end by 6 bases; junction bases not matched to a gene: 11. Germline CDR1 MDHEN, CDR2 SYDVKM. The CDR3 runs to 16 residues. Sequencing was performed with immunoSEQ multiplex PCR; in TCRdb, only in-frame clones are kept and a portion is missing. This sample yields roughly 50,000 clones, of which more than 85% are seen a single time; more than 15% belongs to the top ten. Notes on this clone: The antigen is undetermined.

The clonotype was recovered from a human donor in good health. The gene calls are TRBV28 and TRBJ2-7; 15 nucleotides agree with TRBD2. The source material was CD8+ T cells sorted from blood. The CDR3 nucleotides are TGTGCCAGCGAACCGGGACTAGCGGGAGGATTTGGCGAGCAGTACTTC. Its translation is CASEPGLAGGFGEQYF.